This T cell receptor beta chain was observed in a study of cytomegalovirus exposure and HLA in healthy donors. Notes on the study in general: Accurate HLA-A and HLA-B prediction from TCR beta sequences was reported for most subjects. Highest at DRB1 and lowest at HLA-C, TCR association rates differed among HLA loci in a later analysis.

In the PCR, 60 Vbeta and 13 Jbeta primers were used. Original data processing: Among the unique TCR beta chains that a later analysis counted, about 79 million in all, approximately 12 million were shared. Only in-frame clones appear in the TCRdb table, and some are missing; sequencing was by immunoSEQ multiplex PCR. The DNA was the basis for D and trimming; V, J and clone size are from that table. The sample lists roughly 150,000 clones, roughly three quarters occurring once. Concerning this clone: Its specificity is not known.

Germline trimming cut 5 bases from V and 6 bases from J; bases unmatched to any gene: 8. There are 16 residues in the CDR3. Germline V CDR1 and CDR2: SGHTA, FQGNSA. The receptor's source is a young woman in good health and CMV-seronegative. V and J are TRBV7-2 and TRBJ2-1; TRBD2 matches at 12 bases. Source material: PBMCs. The CDR3 here is CASSGWTSGAGNEQFF. In DNA, the CDR3 is TGTGCCAGCAGCGGGTGGACTAGCGGGGCGGGCAATGAGCAGTTCTTC. The full variable domain, completed using reference TRBV7-2 and TRBJ2-1, is GAGVSQSPSNKVTEKGKDVELRCDPISGHTALYWYRQSLGQGLEFLIYFQGNSAPDKSGLPSDRFSAERTGGSVSTLTIQRTQQEDSAVYLCASSGWTSGAGNEQFFGPGTRLTVL.